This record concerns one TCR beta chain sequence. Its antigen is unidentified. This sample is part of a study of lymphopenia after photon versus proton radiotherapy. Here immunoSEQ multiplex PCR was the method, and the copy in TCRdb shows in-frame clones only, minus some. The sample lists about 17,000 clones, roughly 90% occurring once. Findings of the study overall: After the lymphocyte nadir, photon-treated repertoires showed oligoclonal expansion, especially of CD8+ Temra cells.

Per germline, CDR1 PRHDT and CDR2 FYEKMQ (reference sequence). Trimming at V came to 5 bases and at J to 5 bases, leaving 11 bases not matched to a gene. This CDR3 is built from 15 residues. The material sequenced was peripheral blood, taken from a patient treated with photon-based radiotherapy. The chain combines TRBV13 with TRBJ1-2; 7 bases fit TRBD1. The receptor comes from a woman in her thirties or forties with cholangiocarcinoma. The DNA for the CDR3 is TGTGCCAGCAGCCCCCCCCCTCGACAGGGTTATGGCTACACCTTC. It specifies CASSPPPRQGYGYTF.